This TCR beta chain is from a study of early T cells in non-severe SARS-CoV-2 infection. Study-wide context: Chains were not paired, and sequencing was done on bulk RNA from unsorted whole blood.

The V end lost 6 bases, the J end lost 5 bases, and 14 bases lay between the germline ends. The CDR3 contains 14 residues. At least ten counts were recorded for this clonotype. Its antigen remains unidentified. Overall study results and limits: Anti-spike CD8 specificities were favored by VDJdb matching, whose results missed private and CD4 specificities.

One entry per CDR3 protein, called by TCRdb with MiXCR from the 5' RACE reads. The data contain around 58,000 distinct CDR3 sequences, roughly 12% of them singletons. The sequencing input was whole blood. V usage is TRBV12-3 or TRBV12-4 and J usage is TRBJ1-5, with no clear D. The receptor was derived from an adult who was a healthcare worker with PCR-confirmed SARS-CoV-2 infection or an uninfected control (not recorded which). The CDR3 loop reads CASSLSEGDQPQHF. Here the CDR3 DNA reads TGTGCCAGCAGCCTTAGCGAGGGAGATCAGCCCCAGCATTTT.